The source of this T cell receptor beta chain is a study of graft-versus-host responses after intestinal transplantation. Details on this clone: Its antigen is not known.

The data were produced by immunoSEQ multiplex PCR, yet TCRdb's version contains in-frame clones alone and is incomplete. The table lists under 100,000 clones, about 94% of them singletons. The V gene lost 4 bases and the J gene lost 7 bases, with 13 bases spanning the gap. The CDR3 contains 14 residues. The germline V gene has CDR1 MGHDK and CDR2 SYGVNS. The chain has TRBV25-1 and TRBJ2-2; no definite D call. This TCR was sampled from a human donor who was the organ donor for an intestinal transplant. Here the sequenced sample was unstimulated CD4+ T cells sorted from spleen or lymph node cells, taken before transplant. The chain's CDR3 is CASSVNLGHGELFF. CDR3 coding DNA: TGTGCCAGCAGTGTAAATCTTGGGCACGGGGAGCTGTTTTTT.